The 13 T cell receptor beta chains presented below share a single source sample, sequenced in a study of T cell responses to AZD1222 COVID-19 vaccine. Produced via immunoSEQ multiplex PCR; TCRdb's table is partial and in-frame only. Here the sample spans about 120,000 clones, 87% being singletons. Here the sequenced sample was peripheral blood, taken on day 0 of AZD1222 vaccination. The source is an adult in good health.

CDR3 sequence: CASSLTGRADTQYF. The CDR3 coding sequence is TGTGCCAGCAGCTTAACGGGACGGGCGGATACGCAGTATTTT. This rearrangement joins TRBV7-9 to TRBJ2-3; D may match TRBD1 or TRBD2 (5 bases each). V was cut by 2 bases and J by 6 bases, with 12 bases left in between. Germline V gene data show CDR1 as SEHNR and CDR2 as FQNEAQ (reference sequence). The CDR3 runs to 14 residues.

The chain employs TRBV5-1 and TRBJ2-3, with TRBD1 matching 9 bases. The CDR3 has 14 amino acids. Unmatched junction bases numbered 6, after V lost 4 bases and J lost 6 bases. Germline CDR1 SGHRS, CDR2 YFSETQ. The CDR3 DNA reads TGCGCCAGCAGCAGGGACAGGGCGCCTGATACGCAGTATTTT. Its translation is CASSRDRAPDTQYF.

This chain links TRBV7-2 with TRBJ2-7; D may be TRBD1 (5 bases). This CDR3 has 15 amino acids. The germline V gene has CDR1 SGHTA and CDR2 FQGNSA. Trimming removed 1 base from V and 5 bases from J, with 15 bases in between. The CDR3 reads CASSLVDTAGDEQYF. CDR3 DNA sequence: TGTGCCAGCAGCTTAGTGGACACGGCCGGTGACGAGCAGTACTTC.

The chain uses TRBV21-1 and TRBJ2-3; the table's D call of TRBD2 was not tested on the DNA. TRBV21-1 corresponds to a pseudogene. CDR3 length equals 16 residues. This CDR3 is CASSVGTSGSTDTQYF. CDR3 bases: TGTGCCAGCAGCGTTGGGACTAGCGGGAGCACAGATACGCAGTATTTT.

V and J are TRBV19 and TRBJ2-7; D uncertain. V lost 2 bases, J lost 3 bases, and 8 bases lay in between. CDR1 is LNHDA, CDR2 SQIVND, per germline (reference sequence). This CDR3 has 13 amino acids. CDR3 region: CASSIRQNYEQYF. CDR3 DNA: TGTGCCAGTAGTATAAGGCAGAACTACGAGCAGTACTTC.

The rearrangement joins TRBV7-3 to TRBJ2-1; TRBD1 or TRBD2 may be the D gene (5 bases each). The germline gives CDR1 SGHTA, CDR2 FQGTGA. CDR3 length: 13 amino acids. Trimming cost V 1 base and J 11 bases, with 12 bases left between them. In nucleotides, the CDR3 is TGTGCCAGCAGCTTAAGTAGCGAGGGGAAGCAGTTCTTC. It is translated as CASSLSSEGKQFF.

This chain joins TRBV12-3 or TRBV12-4 and TRBJ1-1, with D hard to call. The CDR3 loop spans 13 amino acids. V was trimmed by 3 bases and J by 0 bases, leaving 5 bases between them. Here the CDR3 DNA reads TGTGCCAGCAGTTTCGCTGTGAACACTGAAGCTTTCTTT. Its translation is CASSFAVNTEAFF.

This sequence joins TRBV7-9 and TRBJ2-3, with D tentatively TRBD1 (5 bases). This CDR3 spans 14 amino acids. V lost 5 bases, J lost 5 bases, and 14 bases lay in between. Per germline, CDR1 SEHNR and CDR2 FQNEAQ (reference sequence). The DNA for the CDR3 is TGTGCCAGCAGCAGGGCCCAAGGGGTAGATACGCAGTATTTT. Translation gives CASSRAQGVDTQYF.

The chain joins TRBV5-1 to TRBJ2-2; the D gene is possibly TRBD1 (5 bases). Trimming took 7 bases from V and 6 from J, leaving 22 bases between them. This CDR3 spans 16 amino acids. Germline-derived CDR1 and CDR2 are SGHRS and YFSETQ. The CDR3 reads CASRSLGQGESGELFF. CDR3 bases: TGCGCCAGCCGAAGCTTGGGGCAAGGGGAATCCGGGGAGCTGTTTTTT.

In its sample, this clone was seen a few times. The rearrangement joins TRBV7-9 to TRBJ2-3, with a weak D call TRBD2 (6 bases). With 5 bases removed from V and 3 bases from J, the gap between germline ends came to 9 bases. The length of the CDR3 is 13 residues. CDR1 and CDR2 from the germline V gene are SEHNR and FQNEAQ (reference sequence). The CDR3 coding sequence is TGTGCCAGCAGCGCCGGGACTACAGATACGCAGTATTTT. It specifies CASSAGTTDTQYF.

The V call is TRBV12-3 or TRBV12-4, the J call TRBJ1-5, with D perhaps matching TRBD1 (5 bases). The CDR3 has 13 residues. The V and J ends lost 5 bases and 11 bases respectively, with 16 bases between them. The CDR3 DNA reads as TGTGCCAGCAGTCCGTCCGGGACCTCGGCCCAGCATTTT. Translation: CASSPSGTSAQHF.

The chain employs TRBV6-2 or TRBV6-3 and TRBJ1-6; no definite D call. The V and J ends lost 0 bases and 10 bases respectively, with 13 bases between them. This CDR3 has 15 amino acids. Germline CDR1 and CDR2: MNHEY and SVGEGT. CDR3 sequence reads: CASSYSPPAGSPLHF. The CDR3 nucleotides read TGTGCCAGCAGTTACTCACCCCCGGCTGGGTCACCCCTCCACTTT.

The chain uses TRBV11-2 and TRBJ2-5; D not resolved. Looked up from germline, CDR1 is SGHAT and CDR2 is FQNNGV. This CDR3 contains 12 residues. V dropped 5 bases and J dropped 3 bases, with 7 bases sitting between them. The CDR3 bases are TGTGCCAGCAGCCCGGCAGAAGAGACCCAGTACTTC. Protein: CASSPAEETQYF.